This T cell receptor (beta chain) was identified during a study of T cells in Graves' hyperthyroidism and ophthalmopathy. The wider study: Peripheral blood was obtained at initial diagnosis, preceding any treatment. Study outcomes and limitations: Clonotypes that were expanded in thyroid above 0.001 mostly appeared in blood too. Progression to ophthalmopathy was predicted a median of 6.5 months early.

TCR beta CDR3 sequences were amplified from RNA transcripts. The primer set for the first-round RT-PCR of the TCR CDR3 was HTBI. Each CDR3 protein is one row after TCRdb ran MiXCR on the multiplex PCR reads. The sample has 300,000 to 350,000 distinct CDR3 sequences, around a sixth seen once; the top ten hold around a third. The V end was cut by 3 bases, the J end by 5 bases, with 17 bases between. This CDR3 comprises 16 residues. The V gene's germline CDR1 is MDHEN and CDR2 SYDVKM. Patients between 18 and 65 years old had hyperthyroidism, newly diagnosed and lasting under 2 months. This clonotype showed up many times. What it recognizes is unknown.

This chain links TRBV28 with TRBJ1-5; D perhaps matches TRBD1 (5 bases). The sequencing input was blood. The source of this sequence is a man between 25 and 39 years old with Graves' hyperthyroidism. CDR3 amino acids: CASSLAGGQGDQPQHF. The DNA of the CDR3 is TGTGCCAGCAGTTTGGCCGGTGGGCAGGGCGATCAGCCCCAGCATTTT.